The clone carrying this TCR beta chain showed up just once. The data belong to a study of blood T cell repertoires in COVID-19. The repertoire was sequenced with immunoSEQ multiplex PCR; TCRdb's copy has only in-frame clones and lacks some. The sample has under 350,000 clones; 85% to 90% are singletons. The CDR3 runs 18 residues. Per germline, CDR1 SGHDT and CDR2 YYEEEE. V dropped 4 bases and J dropped 7 bases, with 29 bases sitting between them. J is TRBJ1-2 and V is TRBV5-6, with a tentative D call TRBD1 (5 bases). The sample taken for sequencing was peripheral blood. The TCR sequence derives from a man aged 40-49 years with acute or convalescent COVID-19. The CDR3, as DNA: TGTGCCAGCAGCACCGGGGAGGGGAAACCGGGGAGCCAGGGTGGCTACACCTTC. Amino acids: CASSTGEGKPGSQGGYTF.